This TCR beta chain was captured in a study of CD8 T cells in ankylosing spondylitis. Study-wide results and limits: It was reported that disease-linked clones were significantly enriched in matched ankylosing spondylitis synovial fluid. Ankylosing spondylitis blood appeared to carry a characteristic TCR beta motif of roughly eight highly homologous variants.

To note about this clonotype: The antigen is unknown.

Germline CDR1 LNHNV, CDR2 YYDKDF (reference sequence). This CDR3 comprises 15 residues. V dropped 2 bases and J dropped 2 bases, with 12 bases sitting between them. TCRdb re-derived calls from the 5' RACE reads in MiXCR, one entry per CDR3 protein. This sample carries 200,000 to 250,000 distinct CDR3 sequences, roughly 18% of them seen once, and the ten largest clones take approximately 46%. This clonotype was obtained from a male donor with ankylosing spondylitis. Sequenced: blood, either unsorted or a sorted T cell fraction (not recorded which). The rearrangement links TRBV15 to TRBJ2-5; possibly TRBD1 or TRBD2 for D (5 bases each). The CDR3, as DNA: TGTGCCACCAGCAGAACTAGGGGTCCACAAGAGACCCAGTACTTC. Its translation is CATSRTRGPQETQYF.